The 16 T cell receptor beta chains below were found in one sample sequenced in a study of shared clonotypes between healthy human individuals. Method: immunoSEQ multiplex PCR; TCRdb's copy keeps in-frame clones and lacks some. The profile shows roughly 640,000 clones, about 74% of them singletons. What was sequenced was memory CD4+ T cells sorted from blood. Subset of the sample: CD45RA-negative fraction. The receptors shown here come from a woman aged 25 to 39 in good health.

V and J are TRBV7-9 and TRBJ1-2; tentative D call: TRBD1 (6 bases). V lost 2 bases and J 3 bases, leaving 10 bases between the germline ends. The CDR3 is 14 amino acids. Germline CDR1 is SEHNR and CDR2 is FQNEAQ (reference sequence). Here the CDR3 reads CASSLQDSDYGYTF. CDR3 coding DNA: TGTGCCAGCAGCTTACAGGACAGCGACTATGGCTACACCTTC.

The chain has TRBV19 and TRBJ2-7, with 7 nucleotides matching TRBD2. Trimming took 6 bases from V and 6 from J; bases not matched to a gene: 17. Per germline, CDR1 LNHDA and CDR2 SQIVND (reference sequence). This CDR3 has 16 amino acids. The CDR3 nucleotides read TGTGCCAGTAGCCTCTCGTTTAGCGGGCCCACCACCGAGCAGTACTTC. This translates into CASSLSFSGPTTEQYF.

The CDR3 DNA follows: TGTGCCAGCAGCGTAGGACAGGACAGGGCGCCGTCCTGGTACAATGAGCAGTTCTTC. Amino acids: CASSVGQDRAPSWYNEQFF. This chain connects TRBV9 to TRBJ2-1, with 8 positions matching TRBD1. V gave up 0 bases and J gave up 4 bases; unmatched junction bases: 15. Germline V gene sequence: CDR1 SGDLS, CDR2 YYNGEE. CDR3 length: 19 residues.

The chain links TRBV11-3 to TRBJ2-5; TRBD2 matches 8 bases. CDR1 and CDR2 from the germline V gene are SGHNT and YENEEA. This CDR3 spans 16 amino acids. Unmatched junction bases numbered 9, after V lost 5 bases and J lost 1 base. The CDR3 loop is CASSLGVSGVQETQYF. CDR3 sequence (DNA): TGTGCCAGCAGCCTCGGCGTTAGCGGGGTCCAAGAGACCCAGTACTTC.

The rearrangement joins TRBV5-1 to TRBJ2-2; 8 nucleotides align to TRBD1. Per germline, CDR1 SGHRS and CDR2 YFSETQ. The J segment lost 3 bases and the V segment lost 4 bases, leaving 5 bases of the junction unmatched. This CDR3 spans 15 amino acids. This CDR3 reads CASSKDREDTGELFF. In DNA form, the CDR3 reads TGCGCCAGCAGCAAGGACAGGGAGGACACCGGGGAGCTGTTTTTT.

V is TRBV6-1 and J is TRBJ2-7; perhaps D is TRBD1 or TRBD2 (5 bases each). Trimming left V 6 bases short and J 7 bases short, with 16 bases between. Per the germline V gene, CDR1 is MNHNS and CDR2 is SASEGT. This CDR3 has 13 residues. CDR3 residues: CASSPDRDLEQYF. The CDR3 nucleotides read TGTGCCAGCAGCCCTGACCGGGACCTAGAGCAGTACTTC.

The V gene is TRBV25-1, the J gene TRBJ2-3; 7 bases map to TRBD1. Germline CDR1 is MGHDK and CDR2 is SYGVNS. The CDR3 is made up of 15 amino acids. The V segment lost 2 bases and the J segment 2 bases; nucleotides outside the gene matches: 4. This chain's CDR3 is CASSERGGPTDTQYF. The CDR3 coding sequence is TGTGCCAGCAGTGAAAGAGGGGGCCCCACAGATACGCAGTATTTT. Full variable domain (rest looked up from reference TRBV25-1 and TRBJ2-3): EADIYQTPRYLVIGTGKKITLECSQTMGHDKMYWYQQDPGMELHLIHYSYGVNSTEKGDLSSESTVSRIRTEHFPLTLESARPSHTSQYLCASSERGGPTDTQYFGPGTRLTVL.

V is TRBV29-1 and J is TRBJ2-3; 7 bases are a match to TRBD2. The CDR3 totals 16 residues. V shed 4 bases and J 0 bases; nucleotides not matched to a gene: 10. Germline V gene data show CDR1 as SQVTM and CDR2 as ANQGSEA. CDR3 region: CSVGPSAGVSTDTQYF. CDR3 nucleotide sequence: TGCAGCGTTGGCCCCTCCGCGGGGGTCAGCACAGATACGCAGTATTTT.

This clone was seen only a few times. This chain uses TRBV12-5 with TRBJ2-7, with 11 bases identical to TRBD1. Trimming took 5 bases from V and 3 from J; bases not matched to a gene: 3. Germline loops: CDR1 LGHNT, CDR2 FRNRAP. This CDR3 has 14 residues. The CDR3 DNA follows: TGTGCTAGTGGTCCCGGGACAGGGGGCTACGAGCAGTACTTC. Translating gives CASGPGTGGYEQYF.

Concerning this clone: The sample holds other DNA sequences that translate to the same CDR3. The rearrangement uses TRBV5-1 and TRBJ2-3; no definite D call. This CDR3 spans 14 amino acids. Deletions cut 1 base from V and 4 bases from J, with 10 bases between. Germline CDR1 reads SGHRS; CDR2 reads YFSETQ. The CDR3 loop reads CASSLNRFPDTQYF. In nucleotides, the CDR3 is TGCGCCAGCAGCTTGAACAGATTTCCAGATACGCAGTATTTT.

The rearrangement uses TRBV6-1 and TRBJ1-1; TRBD1 might be the D (6 bases). The CDR3 totals 14 residues. The V and J ends lost 6 bases and 1 base respectively, with 12 bases between them. CDR1 MNHNS and CDR2 SASEGT come from the germline V gene. Here the CDR3 reads CASSRQGRNTEAFF. CDR3 in DNA: TGTGCCAGCAGCCGGCAGGGGAGGAACACTGAAGCTTTCTTT.

The chain combines TRBV7-8 with TRBJ2-1; D is undetermined. Trimming removed 5 bases at V and 5 bases at J, with 4 bases between. The CDR3 loop spans 11 amino acids. Germline V gene data show CDR1 as SGHVS and CDR2 as FQNEAQ. In DNA form, the CDR3 reads TGTGCCAGCAGCCTCGACAATGAGCAGTTCTTC. It encodes CASSLDNEQFF.

This clone occurred a few times. The rearrangement uses TRBV7-2 and TRBJ2-1; the D is unclear. Germline CDR1 SGHTA, CDR2 FQGNSA. This CDR3 is 12 amino acids long. Trimming took 5 bases from V and 11 from J, leaving 13 bases between them. This CDR3 reads CASSHEQGKQFF. CDR3 nucleotide sequence: TGTGCCAGCAGCCACGAGCAAGGGAAGCAGTTCTTC.

This chain uses TRBV18 with TRBJ1-1, with D maybe TRBD1 (5 bases). V lost 4 bases and J lost 1, with 7 bases in between. CDR1 and CDR2 from the germline V gene are KGHSH and LQKENI. The CDR3 extends over 13 amino acids. In nucleotides, the CDR3 is TGTGCCAGCTCACTGACAGAGAACACTGAAGCTTTCTTT. Its protein is CASSLTENTEAFF.

This clone was seen more than once but under ten times. This CDR3 is also generated by other DNA sequences in the sample. The chain links TRBV2 to TRBJ2-7, with D perhaps TRBD1 or TRBD2 (5 bases each). Germline V lookup: CDR1 SNHLY, CDR2 FYNNEI. CDR3 length: 14 amino acids. Trimming shortened V by 4 bases and J by 2 bases, and 12 bases separated the two germline ends. CDR3 residues: CASSASGGPYEQYF. The CDR3 DNA sequence: TGTGCCAGCAGTGCGTCTGGGGGTCCCTACGAGCAGTACTTC.

This sequence joins TRBV5-1 and TRBJ2-7, with 12 bases that match TRBD1. This CDR3 region has 15 residues. Germline-derived CDR1 and CDR2 are SGHRS and YFSETQ. The ends lost 5 bases at V and 6 bases at J; junction bases unmatched: 9. The CDR3 loop reads CASRPPGQGASEQYF. DNA of the CDR3: TGCGCCAGCAGACCACCGGGACAGGGGGCTTCCGAGCAGTACTTC.